These 9 T cell receptor delta chains share one sample of origin, sequenced in a study of Vδ1+ human thymocytes. These TCRs' antigens remain unknown. Findings and caveats of the study: In the thymus, TRG and TRD repertoires looked highly polyclonal with Gaussian CDR3 lengths.

Extracted RNA was reverse transcribed into cDNA. Pooled V-gene forward primers with one constant-region reverse primer generated the CDR3 amplicons by multiplex PCR. TCRdb re-called clones from the multiplex PCR reads via CATT. Among about 58,000 delta-chain clones listed, roughly 16% were seen once. Sequencing was performed on Vdelta1+ gamma-delta thymocytes from the thymus. Indicated subset: FACS-sorted CD3+ TCRalphabeta- TCRVdelta1+ TCRVdelta2- thymocytes. The receptor set was obtained from a girl less than two years old who had congenital heart surgery.

This chain links TRDV1 with TRDJ1; maybe TRDD2 (9 bases). This CDR3 has 21 amino acids. The germline V and J ends were trimmed by 0 bases and 0 bases, with 26 bases remaining between them. Germline CDR1 and CDR2: TSWWSYY and QGS. This CDR3 reads CALGELPSYVLGEPYTDKLIF. CDR3 DNA sequence: TGTGCTCTTGGGGAACTTCCTTCCTACGTTCTGGGGGAACCTTACACCGATAAACTCATCTTT.

This clone appeared a few times. This chain links TRDV1 with TRDJ1; D is perhaps TRDD3 (5 bases). CDR3 length: 17 amino acids. Trimming removed 1 base from V and 1 base from J, with 16 bases in between. Germline values: CDR1 TSWWSYY, CDR2 QGS. The CDR3 nucleotides read TGTGCTCTTGGGGAACGTCCCACCCGGGGGCCCACCGATAAACTCATCTTT. Translation: CALGERPTRGPTDKLIF.

The gene calls are TRDV1 and TRDJ1; possibly TRDD2 or TRDD3 for D (7 bases each). This CDR3 has 25 residues. Germline V lookup: CDR1 TSWWSYY, CDR2 QGS. The V gene lost 4 bases and the J gene lost 0 bases, with 42 bases spanning the gap. For the CDR3, the DNA is TGTGCTCTTGGGGGACCTTTTCCTACAGAGGGGGATCCCCTCGAGGGCATTAGAGACACCGATAAACTCATCTTT. It yields the protein CALGGPFPTEGDPLEGIRDTDKLIF.

This clone turned up a few times. The chain couples TRDV1 to TRDJ1, with TRDD3 identical over 13 bases. V trimming: 0 bases; J trimming: 2 bases; junction bases outside the gene matches: 18. Per the germline V gene, CDR1 is TSWWSYY and CDR2 is QGS. CDR3 length: 22 residues. CDR3 sequence: CALGELPSRRRTGGYGTDKLIF. The CDR3 bases are TGTGCTCTTGGGGAACTCCCTTCCCGAAGACGTACTGGGGGATACGGGACCGATAAACTCATCTTT.

The chain has TRDV1 and TRDJ1; 8 bases are a match to TRDD3. The CDR3 length is 21 residues. Germline loops: CDR1 TSWWSYY, CDR2 QGS. J was trimmed by 3 bases and V by 0 bases; bases with no gene match: 21. This chain's CDR3 is CALGELRVLLQEGYAADKLIF. The CDR3, as DNA: TGTGCTCTTGGGGAACTACGAGTCCTCTTACAGGAGGGATACGCGGCCGATAAACTCATCTTT.

This chain uses TRDV1 with TRDJ1, with 9 positions matching TRDD3. Losses at the gene ends were 1 base for V and 0 bases for J; bases not matched to a gene: 21. This CDR3 is 22 amino acids long. CDR1 is TSWWSYY, CDR2 QGS, per germline. DNA of the CDR3: TGTGCTCTTGGGGAACGACCGATCAGATCTGGGGGATTCCTCCATTACACCGATAAACTCATCTTT. It yields the protein CALGERPIRSGGFLHYTDKLIF.

Only a few counts were recorded for this clone. This sequence joins TRDV1 and TRDJ1; 10 nucleotides line up with TRDD3. This CDR3 contains 20 residues. V dropped 0 bases and J dropped 0; count of bases not matched to a gene: 13. CDR1 TSWWSYY and CDR2 QGS come from the germline V gene. For the CDR3, the DNA is TGTGCTCTTGGGGAACTCCTGGACTCGATGGGGGATACACACACCGATAAACTCATCTTT. The encoded protein is CALGELLDSMGDTHTDKLIF.

This clone was picked up a small number of times. This chain joins TRDV1 and TRDJ1; 10 nucleotides agree with TRDD3. Germline V lookup: CDR1 TSWWSYY, CDR2 QGS. With 2 bases clipped from V and 4 bases from J, the junction kept 13 bases outside the gene matches. This CDR3 spans 18 amino acids. CDR3 in DNA: TGTGCTCTTGGGGAATGGGCGACTGGGGGATCCAGGGACGATAAACTCATCTTT. Protein product: CALGEWATGGSRDDKLIF.

The chain combines TRDV1 with TRDJ1; TRDD3 might be the D (6 bases). The CDR3 covers 18 residues. CDR1 and CDR2 from the germline V gene are TSWWSYY and QGS. V lost 3 bases and J lost 0, with 20 bases in between. The CDR3 coding sequence is TGTGCTCTTGGGGATCGTTTATGCTGGGGAGGGTACACCGATAAACTCATCTTT. Translated, it gives CALGDRLCWGGYTDKLIF.